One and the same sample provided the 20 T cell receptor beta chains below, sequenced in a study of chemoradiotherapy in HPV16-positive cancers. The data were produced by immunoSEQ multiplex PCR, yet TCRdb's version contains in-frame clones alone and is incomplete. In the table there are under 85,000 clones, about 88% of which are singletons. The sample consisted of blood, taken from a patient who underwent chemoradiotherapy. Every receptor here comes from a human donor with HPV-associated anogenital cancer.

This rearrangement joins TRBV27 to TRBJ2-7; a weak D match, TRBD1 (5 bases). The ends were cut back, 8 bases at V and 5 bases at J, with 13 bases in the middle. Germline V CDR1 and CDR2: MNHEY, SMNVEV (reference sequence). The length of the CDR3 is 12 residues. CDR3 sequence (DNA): TGTGCCAGCGGGGCAGCAAGGCACGAGCAGTACTTC. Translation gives CASGAARHEQYF.

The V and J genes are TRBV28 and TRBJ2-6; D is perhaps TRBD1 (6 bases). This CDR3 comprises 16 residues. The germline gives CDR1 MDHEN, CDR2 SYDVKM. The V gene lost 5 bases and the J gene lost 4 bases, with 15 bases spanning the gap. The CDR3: CASSPVWGPGANVLTF. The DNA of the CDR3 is TGTGCCAGCAGTCCCGTCTGGGGGCCCGGGGCCAACGTCCTGACTTTC.

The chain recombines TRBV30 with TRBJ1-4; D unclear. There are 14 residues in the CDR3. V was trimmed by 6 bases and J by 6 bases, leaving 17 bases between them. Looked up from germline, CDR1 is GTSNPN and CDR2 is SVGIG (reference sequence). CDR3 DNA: TGTGCCTGCTCTGCGGCAGCCTGGTATGAAAAACTGTTTTTT. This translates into CACSAAAWYEKLFF.

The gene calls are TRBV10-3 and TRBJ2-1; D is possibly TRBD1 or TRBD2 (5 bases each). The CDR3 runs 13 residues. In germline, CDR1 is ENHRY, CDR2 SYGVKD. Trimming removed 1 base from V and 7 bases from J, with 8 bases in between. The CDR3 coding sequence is TGTGCCATCAGTGAGTGGGACCCGAATGAGCAGTTCTTC. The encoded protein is CAISEWDPNEQFF.

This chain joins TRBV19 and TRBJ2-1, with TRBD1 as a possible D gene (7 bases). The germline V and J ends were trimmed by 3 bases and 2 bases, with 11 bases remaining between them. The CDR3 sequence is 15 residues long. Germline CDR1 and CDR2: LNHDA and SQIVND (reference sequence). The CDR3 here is CASSMRDSAYNEQFF. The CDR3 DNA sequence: TGTGCCAGTAGTATGCGGGACAGCGCCTACAATGAGCAGTTCTTC.

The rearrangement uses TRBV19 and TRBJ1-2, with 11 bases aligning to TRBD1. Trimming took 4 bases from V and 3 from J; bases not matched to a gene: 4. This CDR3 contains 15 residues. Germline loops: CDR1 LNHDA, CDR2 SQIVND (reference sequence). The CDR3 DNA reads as TGTGCCAGTAGTAAGGGACAGGGGGGCTACTATGGCTACACCTTC. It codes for CASSKGQGGYYGYTF.

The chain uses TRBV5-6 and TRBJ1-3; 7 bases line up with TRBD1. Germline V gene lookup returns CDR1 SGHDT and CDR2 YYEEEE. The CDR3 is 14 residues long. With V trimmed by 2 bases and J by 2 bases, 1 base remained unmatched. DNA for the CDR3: TGTGCCAGCAGCTTTGACAGGGCTGGAAACACCATATATTTT. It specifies CASSFDRAGNTIYF.

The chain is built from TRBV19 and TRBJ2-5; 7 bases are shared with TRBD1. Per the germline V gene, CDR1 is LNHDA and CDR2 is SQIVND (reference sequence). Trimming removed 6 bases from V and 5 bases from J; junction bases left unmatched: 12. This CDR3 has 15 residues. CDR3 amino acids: CASRDDRVPRETQYF. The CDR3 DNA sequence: TGTGCCAGTAGGGATGACAGGGTGCCGAGGGAGACCCAGTACTTC.

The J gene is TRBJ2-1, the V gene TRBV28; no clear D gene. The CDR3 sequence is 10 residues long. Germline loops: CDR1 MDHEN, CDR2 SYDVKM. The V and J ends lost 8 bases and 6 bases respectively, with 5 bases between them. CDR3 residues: CASAINEQFF. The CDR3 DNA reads TGTGCCAGCGCCATCAATGAGCAGTTCTTC.

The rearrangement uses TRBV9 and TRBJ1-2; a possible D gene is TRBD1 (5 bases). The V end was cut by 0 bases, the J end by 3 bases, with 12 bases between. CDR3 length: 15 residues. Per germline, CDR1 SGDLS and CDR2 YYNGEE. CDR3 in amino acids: CASSVGGGGDYGYTF. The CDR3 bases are TGTGCCAGCAGCGTAGGTGGGGGAGGTGACTATGGCTACACCTTC.

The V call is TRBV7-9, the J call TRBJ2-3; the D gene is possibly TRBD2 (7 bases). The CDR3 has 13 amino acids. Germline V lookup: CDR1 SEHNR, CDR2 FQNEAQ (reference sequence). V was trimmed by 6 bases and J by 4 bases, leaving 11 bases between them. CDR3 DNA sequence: TGTGCCAGCAGGAGGGGGGGCGCAGATACGCAGTATTTT. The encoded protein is CASRRGGADTQYF.

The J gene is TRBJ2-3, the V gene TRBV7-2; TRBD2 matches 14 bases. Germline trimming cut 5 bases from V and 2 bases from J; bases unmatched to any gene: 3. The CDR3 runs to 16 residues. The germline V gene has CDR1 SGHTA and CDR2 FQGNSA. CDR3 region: CASSRLAGGSTDTQYF. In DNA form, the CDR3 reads TGTGCCAGCAGCAGACTAGCGGGAGGGTCCACAGATACGCAGTATTTT.

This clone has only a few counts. CDR3 amino acids: CASSLVRGLTEAFF. The CDR3 coding sequence is TGTGCCAGCAGCTTAGTTAGGGGGCTGACTGAAGCTTTCTTT. This rearrangement joins TRBV7-9 to TRBJ1-1; 7 bases line up with TRBD1. Germline V gene lookup returns CDR1 SEHNR and CDR2 FQNEAQ (reference sequence). This CDR3 has 14 residues. V shed 1 base, J shed 5 bases, and the junction held 4 bases outside the gene matches.

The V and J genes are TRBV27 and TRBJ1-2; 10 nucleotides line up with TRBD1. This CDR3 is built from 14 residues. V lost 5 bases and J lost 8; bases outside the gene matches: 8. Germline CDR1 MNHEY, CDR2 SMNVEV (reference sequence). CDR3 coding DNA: TGTGCCAGCAGTCCGAGACAGGGGGCTGGAGGCTACACCTTC. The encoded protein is CASSPRQGAGGYTF.

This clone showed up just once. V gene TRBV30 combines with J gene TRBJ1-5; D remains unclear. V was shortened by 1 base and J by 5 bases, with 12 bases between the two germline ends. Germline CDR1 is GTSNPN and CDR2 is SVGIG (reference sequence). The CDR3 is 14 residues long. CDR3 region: CAWSGGSGDQPQHF. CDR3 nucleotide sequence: TGTGCCTGGAGTGGAGGCAGTGGGGATCAGCCCCAGCATTTT.

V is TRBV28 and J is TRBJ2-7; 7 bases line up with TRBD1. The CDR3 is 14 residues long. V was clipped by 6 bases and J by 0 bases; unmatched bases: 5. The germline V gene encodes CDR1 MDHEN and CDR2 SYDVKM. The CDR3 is CASRGQDSSYEQYF. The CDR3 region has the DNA TGTGCCAGCAGAGGACAGGACTCCTCCTACGAGCAGTACTTC.

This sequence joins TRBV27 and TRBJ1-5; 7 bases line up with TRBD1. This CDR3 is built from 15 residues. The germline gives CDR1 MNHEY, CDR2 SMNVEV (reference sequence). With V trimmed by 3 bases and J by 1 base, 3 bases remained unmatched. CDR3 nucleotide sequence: TGTGCCAGCAGTTTGGAGGGGGCCAGCAATCAGCCCCAGCATTTT. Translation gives CASSLEGASNQPQHF.

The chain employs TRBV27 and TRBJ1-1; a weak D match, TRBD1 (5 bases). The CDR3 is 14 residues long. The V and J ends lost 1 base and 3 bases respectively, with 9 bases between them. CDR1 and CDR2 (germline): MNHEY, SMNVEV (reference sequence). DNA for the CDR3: TGTGCCAGCAGTTTATTTGGGGGGGACACTGAAGCTTTCTTT. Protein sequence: CASSLFGGDTEAFF.

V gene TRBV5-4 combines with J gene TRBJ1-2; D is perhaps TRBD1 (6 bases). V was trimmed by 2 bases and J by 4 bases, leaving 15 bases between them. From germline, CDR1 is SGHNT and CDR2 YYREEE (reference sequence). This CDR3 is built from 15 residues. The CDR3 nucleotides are TGTGCCAGCAGCTTCGCTTCGGACAGCCCCTATGGCTACACCTTC. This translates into CASSFASDSPYGYTF.

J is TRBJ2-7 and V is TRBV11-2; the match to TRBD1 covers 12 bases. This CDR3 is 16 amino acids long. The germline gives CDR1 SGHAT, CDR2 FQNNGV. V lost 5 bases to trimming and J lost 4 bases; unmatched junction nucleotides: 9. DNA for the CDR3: TGTGCCAGCAGCGAAGCGGGGACAGGGGGCTTATACGAGCAGTACTTC. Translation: CASSEAGTGGLYEQYF.